Below are 24 T cell receptor beta chains sequenced from a single sample in a study of identical twins. TCRdb re-called the 5' RACE reads through MiXCR, storing one row per CDR3 protein. The sample contains hundreds of thousands of distinct CDR3 sequences, under 10% of which appear only once. This sample was also put to use in a study of yellow fever vaccine responses in identical twins.

Sequencing used memory (CD45RO+) T cells sorted from blood. The receptors shown here come from a woman aged 18-29 years in good health.

In its sample, this clonotype was seen a few times. J is TRBJ2-4 and V is TRBV18; D unclear. V was cut by 0 bases and J by 2 bases, with 11 bases left in between. This CDR3 contains 16 residues. CDR1 KGHSH and CDR2 LQKENI come from the germline V gene. The CDR3 loop reads CASSPPGSVSKNIQYF. The CDR3 bases are TGTGCCAGCTCACCACCGGGAAGCGTTTCCAAAAACATTCAGTACTTC. Looking up the rest from reference TRBV18 and TRBJ2-4 gives the full variable domain: NAGVMQNPRHLVRRRGQEARLRCSPMKGHSHVYWYRQLPEEGLKFMVYLQKENIIDESGMPKERFSAEFPKEGPSILRIQQVVRGDSAAYFCASSPPGSVSKNIQYFGAGTRLSVL.

This clonotype showed up many times. The CDR3 is CARTSGRDEQFF. CDR3 nucleotide sequence: TGTGCCAGGACTAGCGGGAGGGATGAGCAGTTCTTC. The chain joins TRBV2 to TRBJ2-1; 14 bases fit TRBD2. In germline, CDR1 is SNHLY, CDR2 FYNNEI. The CDR3 totals 12 residues. The V segment lost 9 bases and the J segment 8 bases; nucleotides outside the gene matches: 0.

This clonotype was detected many times. The rearrangement links TRBV28 to TRBJ2-7; no definite D call. CDR3 length: 11 amino acids. V lost 4 bases and J lost 2, with 3 bases in between. In germline, CDR1 is MDHEN, CDR2 SYDVKM. The CDR3 DNA reads as TGTGCCAGCAGTTCTACCTACGAGCAGTACTTC. Protein sequence: CASSSTYEQYF.

This clonotype was counted at least ten times. The chain links TRBV20-1 to TRBJ2-7; 9 nucleotides align to TRBD1. The J segment lost 5 bases and the V segment lost 0 bases, leaving 8 bases of the junction unmatched. CDR3 length equals 15 residues. The V gene's germline CDR1 is DFQATT and CDR2 SNEGSKA (reference sequence). CDR3 bases: TGCAGTGCTAGAGATCCACAGGGGGCAGCCCACGAGCAGTACTTC. Its translation is CSARDPQGAAHEQYF.

The rearrangement joins TRBV20-1 to TRBJ2-3, with D hard to call. With 3 bases removed from V and 0 bases from J, the gap between germline ends came to 13 bases. CDR3 length: 15 amino acids. Germline assignment: CDR1 DFQATT and CDR2 SNEGSKA (reference sequence). CDR3: CSASFRASSTDTQYF. Written as DNA, the CDR3 is TGCAGTGCTAGTTTCCGCGCATCTAGCACAGATACGCAGTATTTT.

This clonotype was detected only a few times. The genes are TRBV6-1 and TRBJ2-6, with TRBD1 as a possible D gene (5 bases). This CDR3 spans 15 amino acids. Germline CDR1 MNHNS, CDR2 SASEGT. V dropped 5 bases and J dropped 1 base, with 9 bases sitting between them. The DNA for the CDR3 is TGTGCCAGCAGTCGCGACAGATCTGGGGCCAACGTCCTGACTTTC. It codes for CASSRDRSGANVLTF.

The V call is TRBV5-1, the J call TRBJ2-7; 9 bases fit TRBD1. The germline CDR1 and CDR2 sequences are SGHRS and YFSETQ. V was clipped by 0 bases and J by 7 bases; unmatched bases: 8. There are 15 residues in the CDR3. The CDR3 is CASSLDRGLPREQYF. CDR3 DNA sequence: TGCGCCAGCAGCTTGGACAGGGGGCTCCCACGGGAGCAGTACTTC.

The chain carries TRBV28 and TRBJ2-1, with 12 nucleotides matching TRBD2. The CDR3 covers 16 residues. J lost 5 bases, V lost 6 bases, and 8 bases had no gene match. Germline CDR1 and CDR2: MDHEN and SYDVKM. The CDR3 DNA reads TGTGCCAGCAGCCCAGGACTAGCGGGGCCTCACAATGAGCAGTTCTTC. It specifies CASSPGLAGPHNEQFF.

This clonotype has only a few counts. V and J are TRBV20-1 and TRBJ2-7; D tentatively fits TRBD1 or TRBD2 (5 bases each). Trimming took 3 bases from V and 3 from J, leaving 12 bases between them. This CDR3 is 13 amino acids long. Germline V gene sequence: CDR1 DFQATT, CDR2 SNEGSKA (reference sequence). Here the CDR3 reads CSARPGAVYEQYF. As DNA, the CDR3 is TGCAGTGCTAGGCCCGGGGCGGTCTACGAGCAGTACTTC.

This chain uses TRBV20-1 with TRBJ1-3; 9 bases agree with TRBD1. V was pared by 1 base and J by 2 bases, with 3 bases of the junction left unmatched. The length of the CDR3 is 15 residues. Germline assignment: CDR1 DFQATT and CDR2 SNEGSKA (reference sequence). Written as DNA, the CDR3 is TGCAGTGCTAGAGTGGGACAGGGTACTGGAAACACCATATATTTT. Amino acid sequence: CSARVGQGTGNTIYF.

This chain uses TRBV24-1 with TRBJ2-2; perhaps TRBD1 as D (7 bases). The V end lost 1 base, the J end lost 3 bases, and 14 bases lay between the germline ends. The CDR3 runs 17 residues. Germline V gene lookup returns CDR1 KGHDR and CDR2 SFDVKD. This chain's CDR3 is CATSDLIQGGDTGELFF. The CDR3 region has the DNA TGTGCCACCAGTGATTTAATTCAGGGGGGTGACACCGGGGAGCTGTTTTTT.

J is TRBJ1-1 and V is TRBV18; D not resolved. Germline CDR1 reads KGHSH; CDR2 reads LQKENI. V lost 5 bases and J 8 bases, leaving 9 bases between the germline ends. This CDR3 comprises 11 residues. The CDR3 DNA is TGTGCCAGCTCAGTCGGAGCAGAAGCTTTCTTT. Its translation: CASSVGAEAFF.

This rearrangement joins TRBV7-2 to TRBJ2-1; 9 nucleotides line up with TRBD2. The V and J ends lost 4 bases and 2 bases, in that order; junction bases with no gene match: 9. This CDR3 contains 17 residues. CDR1 and CDR2 from the germline V gene are SGHTA and FQGNSA. The CDR3 DNA reads TGTGCCAGCAGCTCCCCGCGCCCTAGCGGGACCTACAATGAGCAGTTCTTC. It encodes CASSSPRPSGTYNEQFF.

The V call is TRBV5-1, the J call TRBJ1-4; TRBD1 aligns across 8 bases. Trimming took 3 bases from V and 8 from J; bases not matched to a gene: 6. CDR3 length: 14 residues. The germline V gene encodes CDR1 SGHRS and CDR2 YFSETQ. The CDR3 nucleotides read TGCGCCAGCAGCTACTCGACAGGGGAGGAAAAACTGTTTTTT. It yields the protein CASSYSTGEEKLFF.

The J gene is TRBJ2-7, the V gene TRBV7-2; TRBD1 or TRBD2 may be the D gene (5 bases each). Germline V gene sequence: CDR1 SGHTA, CDR2 FQGNSA. This CDR3 has 13 residues. Trimming left V 8 bases short and J 2 bases short, with 13 bases between. DNA for the CDR3: TGTGCCAGCGAGGGGCGAACAGCCTACGAGCAGTACTTC. It yields the protein CASEGRTAYEQYF.

The genes are TRBV7-2 and TRBJ2-1; D is undetermined. Germline assignment: CDR1 SGHTA and CDR2 FQGNSA. This CDR3 is built from 12 residues. Trimming pared 2 bases from V and 10 bases from J, leaving 9 bases between. The CDR3 coding sequence is TGTGCCAGCAGCTTATGGACCGGCGAGCAGTTCTTC. Amino acid sequence: CASSLWTGEQFF.

The gene calls are TRBV4-1 and TRBJ1-1; TRBD1 aligns across 10 bases. V lost 3 bases to trimming and J lost 4 bases; unmatched junction nucleotides: 5. The CDR3 is made up of 15 amino acids. The germline V gene encodes CDR1 MGHRA and CDR2 YSYEKL. The CDR3 bases are TGCGCCAGCAGCCAGCCTAGGACAGGGGGCACTGAAGCTTTCTTT. Translation gives CASSQPRTGGTEAFF.

This clonotype showed up many times. CDR3 in DNA: TGCAGCGTTGAAGGGCAACATGGCTACACCTTC. Its translation: CSVEGQHGYTF. The rearrangement links TRBV29-1 to TRBJ1-2; D remains ambiguous. The CDR3 length is 11 residues. The V end lost 1 base, the J end lost 6 bases, and 6 bases lay between the germline ends. Germline V gene sequence: CDR1 SQVTM, CDR2 ANQGSEA.

This clonotype has only a few counts. This chain joins TRBV9 and TRBJ2-1; 8 positions agree with TRBD2. The trim removed 3 bases at V and 0 bases at J, leaving 17 bases unmatched. Per germline, CDR1 SGDLS and CDR2 YYNGEE. This CDR3 region has 20 residues. CDR3 amino acids: CASSDSGGLAGLSSYNEQFF. The CDR3 DNA is TGTGCCAGCAGCGACTCCGGAGGGCTAGCGGGTCTGAGCTCCTACAATGAGCAGTTCTTC.

This clonotype was seen a handful of times. The rearrangement uses TRBV29-1 and TRBJ1-5; 7 bases are a match to TRBD1. The germline gives CDR1 SQVTM, CDR2 ANQGSEA. V was clipped by 4 bases and J by 1 base; unmatched bases: 1. This CDR3 is 13 amino acids long. The CDR3 is CSVGQGSNQPQHF. For the CDR3, the DNA is TGCAGCGTTGGACAGGGCAGCAATCAGCCCCAGCATTTT.

This clonotype was detected many times. J is TRBJ1-1 and V is TRBV20-1; a possible D gene is TRBD1 (5 bases). The V end was cut by 0 bases, the J end by 1 base, with 9 bases between. This CDR3 is 14 amino acids long. CDR1 is DFQATT and CDR2 is SNEGSKA in the germline V gene (reference sequence). This chain's CDR3 is CSARDQRGNTEAFF. The CDR3 coding sequence is TGCAGTGCTAGAGATCAAAGGGGGAACACTGAAGCTTTCTTT.

This clonotype was observed a handful of times. This chain links TRBV20-1 with TRBJ2-5, with a tentative D call TRBD2 (6 bases). The V and J ends lost 0 bases and 3 bases respectively, with 11 bases between them. The CDR3 contains 14 residues. Germline V gene data show CDR1 as DFQATT and CDR2 as SNEGSKA (reference sequence). This CDR3 reads CSARDGASEETQYF. CDR3 DNA sequence: TGCAGTGCTAGAGATGGGGCTAGCGAAGAGACCCAGTACTTC.

The V and J genes are TRBV6-1 and TRBJ2-7; tentatively, D is TRBD1 (6 bases). Trimming stripped 4 bases from V and 8 bases from J, with 12 bases between. Germline CDR1 and CDR2: MNHNS and SASEGT. There are 12 residues in the CDR3. The CDR3 DNA reads as TGTGCCAGCAGTGTTGTCGGGACACAGCAGTACTTC. Protein product: CASSVVGTQQYF.

This clonotype was recorded at least ten times. The V call is TRBV11-2, the J call TRBJ2-1, with 8 positions matching TRBD1. This CDR3 has 19 residues. The germline V gene encodes CDR1 SGHAT and CDR2 FQNNGV. V shed 1 base and J 1 base; nucleotides not matched to a gene: 12. The chain's CDR3 is CASSLVLMVGTGSYNEQFF. As DNA, the CDR3 is TGTGCCAGCAGCTTAGTTTTAATGGTAGGGACAGGTTCCTACAATGAGCAGTTCTTC.